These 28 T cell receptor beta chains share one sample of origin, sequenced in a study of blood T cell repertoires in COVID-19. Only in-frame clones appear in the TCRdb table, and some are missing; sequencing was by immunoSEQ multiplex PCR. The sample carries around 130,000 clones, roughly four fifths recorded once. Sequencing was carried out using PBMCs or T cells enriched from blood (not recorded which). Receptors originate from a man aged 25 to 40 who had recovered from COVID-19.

CDR3 coding DNA: TGTGCCAGCAGCCAAGAGACTGGGGCCCCAACCTCCTACAATGAGCAGTTCTTC. This translates into CASSQETGAPTSYNEQFF. The chain has TRBV14 and TRBJ2-1; D may be TRBD1 (5 bases). Trimming stripped 0 bases from V and 0 bases from J, with 15 bases between. Per the germline V gene, CDR1 is SGHDN and CDR2 is FVKESK. The length of the CDR3 is 18 residues.

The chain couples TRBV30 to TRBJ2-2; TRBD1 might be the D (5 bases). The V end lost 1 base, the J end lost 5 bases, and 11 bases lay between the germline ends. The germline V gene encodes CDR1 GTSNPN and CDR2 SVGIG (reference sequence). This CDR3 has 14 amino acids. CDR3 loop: CAWSGRVGTGELFF. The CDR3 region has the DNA TGTGCCTGGAGTGGCAGGGTGGGGACCGGGGAGCTGTTTTTT. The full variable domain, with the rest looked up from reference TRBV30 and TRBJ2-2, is SQTIHQWPATLVQPVGSPLSLECTVEGTSNPNLYWYRQAAGRGLQLLFYSVGIGQISSEVPQNLSASRPQDRQFILSSKKLLLSDSGFYLCAWSGRVGTGELFFGEGSRLTVL.

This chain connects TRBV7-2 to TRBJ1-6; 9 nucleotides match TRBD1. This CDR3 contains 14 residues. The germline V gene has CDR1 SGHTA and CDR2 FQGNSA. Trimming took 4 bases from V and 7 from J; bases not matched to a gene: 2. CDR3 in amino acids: CASSSGTGNSPLHF. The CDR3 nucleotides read TGTGCCAGCAGCTCCGGGACAGGGAATTCACCCCTCCACTTT.

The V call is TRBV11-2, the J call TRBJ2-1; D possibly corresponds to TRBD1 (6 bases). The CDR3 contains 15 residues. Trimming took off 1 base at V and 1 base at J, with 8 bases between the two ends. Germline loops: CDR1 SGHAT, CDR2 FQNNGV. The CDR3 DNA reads TGTGCCAGCAGCTTAGGACAGGTTTCCTACAATGAGCAGTTCTTC. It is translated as CASSLGQVSYNEQFF.

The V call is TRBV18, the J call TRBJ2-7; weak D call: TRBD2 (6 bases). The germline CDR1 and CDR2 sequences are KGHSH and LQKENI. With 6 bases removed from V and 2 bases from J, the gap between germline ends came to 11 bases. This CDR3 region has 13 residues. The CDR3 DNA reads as TGTGCCAGCTCGTCGGGAGAAGCCTACGAGCAGTACGTC. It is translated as CASSSGEAYEQYV.

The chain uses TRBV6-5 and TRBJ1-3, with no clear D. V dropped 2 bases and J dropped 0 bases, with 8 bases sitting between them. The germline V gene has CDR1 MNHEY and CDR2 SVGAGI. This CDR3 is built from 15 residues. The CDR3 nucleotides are TGTGCCAGCAGTTACCAGGTACCCTCTGGAAACACCATATATTTT. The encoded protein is CASSYQVPSGNTIYF.

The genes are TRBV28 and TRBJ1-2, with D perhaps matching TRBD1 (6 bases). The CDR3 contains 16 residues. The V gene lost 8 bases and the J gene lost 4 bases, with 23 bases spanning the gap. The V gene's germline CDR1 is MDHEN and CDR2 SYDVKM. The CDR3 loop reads CASDPAGERLGYGYTF. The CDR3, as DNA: TGTGCCAGCGATCCGGCAGGGGAACGGTTGGGCTATGGCTACACCTTC.

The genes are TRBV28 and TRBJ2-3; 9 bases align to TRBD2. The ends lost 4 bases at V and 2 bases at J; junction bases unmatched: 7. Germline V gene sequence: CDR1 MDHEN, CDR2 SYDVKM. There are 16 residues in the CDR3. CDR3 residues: CASSSRLAGSTDTQYF. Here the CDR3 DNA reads TGTGCCAGCAGTTCCCGGCTAGCGGGGTCCACAGATACGCAGTATTTT.

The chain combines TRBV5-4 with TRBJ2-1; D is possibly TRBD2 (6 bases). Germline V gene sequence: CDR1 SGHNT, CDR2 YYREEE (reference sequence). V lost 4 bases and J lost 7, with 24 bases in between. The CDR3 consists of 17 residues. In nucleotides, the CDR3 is TGTGCCAGCAGCCGACCCACACCCGGGACTGCGAGGAATGAGCAGTTCTTC. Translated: CASSRPTPGTARNEQFF.

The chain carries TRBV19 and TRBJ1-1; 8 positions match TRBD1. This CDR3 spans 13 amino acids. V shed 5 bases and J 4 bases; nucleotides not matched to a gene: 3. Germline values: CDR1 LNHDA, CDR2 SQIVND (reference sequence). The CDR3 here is CASSSTGGTEAFF. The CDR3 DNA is TGTGCCAGTAGTTCCACAGGGGGCACTGAAGCTTTCTTT.

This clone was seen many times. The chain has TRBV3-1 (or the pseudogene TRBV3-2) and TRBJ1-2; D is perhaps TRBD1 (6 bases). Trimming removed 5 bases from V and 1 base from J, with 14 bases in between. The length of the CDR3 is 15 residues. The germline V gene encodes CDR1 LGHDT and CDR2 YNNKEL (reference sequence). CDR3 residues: CASSENNRVNYGYTF. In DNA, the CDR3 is TGTGCCAGCAGCGAAAATAACAGGGTTAACTATGGCTACACCTTC.

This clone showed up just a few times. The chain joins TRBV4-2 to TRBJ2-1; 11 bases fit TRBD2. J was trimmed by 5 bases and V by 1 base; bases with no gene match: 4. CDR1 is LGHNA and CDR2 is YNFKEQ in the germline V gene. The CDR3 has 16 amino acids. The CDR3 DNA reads TGTGCCAGCAGCCAAGTCACTAGCGGGGGTAACAATGAGCAGTTCTTC. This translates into CASSQVTSGGNNEQFF.

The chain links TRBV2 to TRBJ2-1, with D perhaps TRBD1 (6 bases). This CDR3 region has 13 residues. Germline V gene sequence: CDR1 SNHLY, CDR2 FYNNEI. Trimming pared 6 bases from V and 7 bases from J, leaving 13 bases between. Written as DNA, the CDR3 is TGTGCCAGCAGCCCACAGGGTCTGAATGAGCAGTTCTTC. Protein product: CASSPQGLNEQFF.

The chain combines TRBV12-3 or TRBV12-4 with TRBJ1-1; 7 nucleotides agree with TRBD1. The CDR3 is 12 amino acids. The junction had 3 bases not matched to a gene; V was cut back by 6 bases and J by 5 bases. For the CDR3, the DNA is TGTGCCAGCAGCCCGGGACAGACTGAAGCTTTCTTT. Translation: CASSPGQTEAFF.

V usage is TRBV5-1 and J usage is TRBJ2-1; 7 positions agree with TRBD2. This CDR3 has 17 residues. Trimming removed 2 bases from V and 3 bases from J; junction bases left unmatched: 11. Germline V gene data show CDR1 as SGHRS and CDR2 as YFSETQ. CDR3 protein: CASSFRAGAGIYNEQFF. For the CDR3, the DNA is TGCGCCAGCAGCTTCCGGGCTGGAGCGGGGATCTACAATGAGCAGTTCTTC.

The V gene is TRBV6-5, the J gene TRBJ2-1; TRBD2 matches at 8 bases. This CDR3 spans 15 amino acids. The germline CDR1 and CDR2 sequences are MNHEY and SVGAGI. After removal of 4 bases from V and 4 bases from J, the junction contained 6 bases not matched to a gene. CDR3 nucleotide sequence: TGTGCCAGCAGTTCCGTGGCGGGGGGATACAATGAGCAGTTCTTC. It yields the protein CASSSVAGGYNEQFF.

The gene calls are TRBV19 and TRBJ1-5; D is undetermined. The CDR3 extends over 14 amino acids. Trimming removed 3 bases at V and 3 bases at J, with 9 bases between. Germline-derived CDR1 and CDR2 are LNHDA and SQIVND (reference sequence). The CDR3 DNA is TGTGCCAGTAGTATGCGAGGCTACAATCAGCCCCAGCATTTT. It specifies CASSMRGYNQPQHF. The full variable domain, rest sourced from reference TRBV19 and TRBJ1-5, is DGGITQSPKYLFRKEGQNVTLSCEQNLNHDAMYWYRQDPGQGLRLIYYSQIVNDFQKGDIAEGYSVSREKKESFPLTVTSAQKNPTAFYLCASSMRGYNQPQHFGDGTRLSIL.

The CDR3 DNA reads as TGTGCCAGCAGTGGTCATGGGGGGGGTCGTAACTATGGCTACACCTTC. It yields the protein CASSGHGGGRNYGYTF. The gene calls are TRBV25-1 and TRBJ1-2; possibly TRBD1 for D (5 bases). In germline, CDR1 is MGHDK, CDR2 SYGVNS. V lost 4 bases to trimming and J lost 1 base, with 16 bases between them. The CDR3 spans 16 residues.

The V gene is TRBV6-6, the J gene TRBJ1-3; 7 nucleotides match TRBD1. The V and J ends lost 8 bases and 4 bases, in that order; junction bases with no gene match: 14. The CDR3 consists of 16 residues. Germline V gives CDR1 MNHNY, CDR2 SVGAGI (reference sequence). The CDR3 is CASSQQGPRGGNTIYF. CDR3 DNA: TGTGCCAGCTCACAACAGGGGCCTCGGGGAGGAAACACCATATATTTT.

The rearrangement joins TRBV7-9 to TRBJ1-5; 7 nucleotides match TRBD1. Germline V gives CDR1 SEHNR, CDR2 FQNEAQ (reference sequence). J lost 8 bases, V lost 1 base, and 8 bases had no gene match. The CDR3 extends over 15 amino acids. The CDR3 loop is CASSLDKTGLEPQHF. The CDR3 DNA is TGTGCCAGCAGCTTAGATAAGACAGGGTTGGAGCCCCAGCATTTT.

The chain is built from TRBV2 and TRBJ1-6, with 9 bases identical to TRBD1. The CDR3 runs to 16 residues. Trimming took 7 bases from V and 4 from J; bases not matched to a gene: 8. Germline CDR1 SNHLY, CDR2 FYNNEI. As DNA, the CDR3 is TGTGCCAGCACCCCCGAGGGGACAGGGTATAATTCACCCCTCCACTTT. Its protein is CASTPEGTGYNSPLHF.

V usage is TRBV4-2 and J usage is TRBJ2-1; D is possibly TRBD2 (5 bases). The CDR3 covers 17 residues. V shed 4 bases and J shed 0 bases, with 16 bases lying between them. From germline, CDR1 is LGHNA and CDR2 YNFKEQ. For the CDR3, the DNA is TGTGCCAGCAGCCCGGGGATTGGAGTGGGCTCCTACAATGAGCAGTTCTTC. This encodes CASSPGIGVGSYNEQFF.

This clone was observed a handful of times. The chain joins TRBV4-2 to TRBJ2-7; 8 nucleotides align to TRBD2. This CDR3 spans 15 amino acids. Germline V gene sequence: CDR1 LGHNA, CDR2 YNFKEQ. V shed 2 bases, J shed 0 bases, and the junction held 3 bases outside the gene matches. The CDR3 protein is CASSQRSGSSYEQYF. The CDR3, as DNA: TGTGCCAGCAGCCAAAGGAGCGGGAGCTCCTACGAGCAGTACTTC.

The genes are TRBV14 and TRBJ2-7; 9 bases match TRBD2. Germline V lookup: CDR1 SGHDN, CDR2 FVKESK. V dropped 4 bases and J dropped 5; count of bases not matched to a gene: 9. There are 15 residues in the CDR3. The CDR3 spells CASSRQARTSDEQYF. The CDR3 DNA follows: TGTGCCAGCAGCCGACAAGCGCGGACTAGCGACGAGCAGTACTTC.

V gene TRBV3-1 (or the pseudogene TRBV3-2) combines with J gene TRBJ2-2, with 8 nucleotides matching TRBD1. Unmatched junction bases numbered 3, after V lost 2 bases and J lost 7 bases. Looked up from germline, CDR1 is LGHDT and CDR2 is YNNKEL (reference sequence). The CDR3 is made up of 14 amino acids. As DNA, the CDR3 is TGTGCCAGCAGCCAACAGGGGGCCGGCGGGGAGCTGTTTTTT. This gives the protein CASSQQGAGGELFF.

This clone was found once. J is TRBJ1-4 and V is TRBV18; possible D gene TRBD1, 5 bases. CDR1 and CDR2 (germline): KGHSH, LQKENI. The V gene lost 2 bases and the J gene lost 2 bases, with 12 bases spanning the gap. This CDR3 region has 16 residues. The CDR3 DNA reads TGTGCCAGCTCACCAAATGGGGGGAAGACTAATGAAAAACTGTTTTTT. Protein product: CASSPNGGKTNEKLFF.

Written as DNA, the CDR3 is TGTGCCAGCAGCTACGGCAACAGGGGGTCCTACGAGCAGTACTTC. Amino acid sequence: CASSYGNRGSYEQYF. V is TRBV5-6 and J is TRBJ2-7, with 8 bases identical to TRBD1. CDR1 is SGHDT, CDR2 YYEEEE, per germline. V was pared by 3 bases and J by 1 base, with 6 bases of the junction left unmatched. There are 15 residues in the CDR3.

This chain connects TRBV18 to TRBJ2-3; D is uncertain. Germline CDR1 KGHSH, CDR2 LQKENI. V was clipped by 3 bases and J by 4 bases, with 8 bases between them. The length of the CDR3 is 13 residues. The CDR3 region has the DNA TGTGCCAGCTCACCGTCAGAGGCAGATACGCAGTATTTT. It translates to CASSPSEADTQYF.